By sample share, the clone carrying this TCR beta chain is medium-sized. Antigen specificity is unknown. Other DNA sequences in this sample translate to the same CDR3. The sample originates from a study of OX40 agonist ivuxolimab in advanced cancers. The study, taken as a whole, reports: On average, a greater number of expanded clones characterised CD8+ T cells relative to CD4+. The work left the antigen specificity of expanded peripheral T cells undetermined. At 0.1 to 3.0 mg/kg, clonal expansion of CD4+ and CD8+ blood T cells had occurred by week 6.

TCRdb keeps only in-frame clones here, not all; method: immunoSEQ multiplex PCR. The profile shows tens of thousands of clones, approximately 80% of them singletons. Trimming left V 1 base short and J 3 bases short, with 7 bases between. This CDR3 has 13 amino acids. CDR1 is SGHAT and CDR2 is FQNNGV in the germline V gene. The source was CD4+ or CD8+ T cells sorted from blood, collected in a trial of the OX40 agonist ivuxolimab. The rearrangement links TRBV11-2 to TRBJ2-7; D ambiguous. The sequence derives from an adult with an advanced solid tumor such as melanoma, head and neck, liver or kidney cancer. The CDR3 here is CASSLGQNYEQYF. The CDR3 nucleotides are TGTGCCAGCAGCTTAGGGCAGAACTACGAGCAGTACTTC.